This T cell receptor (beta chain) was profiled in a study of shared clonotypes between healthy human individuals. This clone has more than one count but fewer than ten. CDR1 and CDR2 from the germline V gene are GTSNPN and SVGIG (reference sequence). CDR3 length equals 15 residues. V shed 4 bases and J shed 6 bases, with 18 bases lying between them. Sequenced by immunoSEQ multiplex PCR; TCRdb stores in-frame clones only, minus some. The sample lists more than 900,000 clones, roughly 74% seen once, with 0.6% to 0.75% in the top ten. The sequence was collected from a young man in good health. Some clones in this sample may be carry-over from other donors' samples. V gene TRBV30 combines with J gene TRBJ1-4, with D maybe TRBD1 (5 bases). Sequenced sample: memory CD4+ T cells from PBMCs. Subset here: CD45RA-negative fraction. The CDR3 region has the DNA TGTGCCTGGACAAGTCCCCAGGGCTATGATGAAAAACTGTTTTTT. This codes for CAWTSPQGYDEKLFF.